This T cell receptor beta chain was documented in a study of monozygotic twins with cystic fibrosis. Study-wide context: With about 15 PCR cycles, barcoded libraries came from around 3 micrograms of fragmented DNA. Study-wide results and limits: J usage was most co-twin-similar in 8 of 16 pairs, V in 13.

The length of the CDR3 is 11 residues. The V end was cut by 3 bases, the J end by 5 bases, with 4 bases between. Germline assignment: CDR1 DFQATT and CDR2 SNEGSKA (reference sequence). Details on this clone: The antigen is not known.

The assay was immunoSEQ multiplex PCR, and TCRdb's table has in-frame clones only and misses some. The sample gives tens of thousands of clones, 84% of which show up once; roughly 1.5% is in the top ten. Sequenced material: blood. This chain connects TRBV20-1 to TRBJ1-4; D gene uncertain. This TCR was recovered from a girl aged 2-10 years with cystic fibrosis. The CDR3 coding sequence is TGCAGTGCTAGGGACAATGAAAAACTGTTTTTT. Translating gives CSARDNEKLFF.